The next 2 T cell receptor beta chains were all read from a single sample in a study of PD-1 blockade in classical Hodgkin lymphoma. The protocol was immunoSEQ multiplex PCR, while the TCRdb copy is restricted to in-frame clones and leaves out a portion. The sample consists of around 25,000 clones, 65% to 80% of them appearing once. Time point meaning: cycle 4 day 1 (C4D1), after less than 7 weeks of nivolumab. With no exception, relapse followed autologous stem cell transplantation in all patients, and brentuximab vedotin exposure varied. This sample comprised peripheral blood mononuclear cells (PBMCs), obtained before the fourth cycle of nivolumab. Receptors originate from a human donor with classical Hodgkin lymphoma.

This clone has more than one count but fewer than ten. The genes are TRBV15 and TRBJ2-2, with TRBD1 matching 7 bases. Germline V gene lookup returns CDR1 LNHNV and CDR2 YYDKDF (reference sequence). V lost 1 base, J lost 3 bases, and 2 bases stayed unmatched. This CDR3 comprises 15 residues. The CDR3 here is CATSRAQGYTGELFF. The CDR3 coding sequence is TGTGCCACCAGCAGAGCACAGGGGTACACCGGGGAGCTGTTTTTT.

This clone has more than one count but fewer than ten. CDR3 in amino acids: CASSLKRETEAFF. CDR3 in DNA: TGCGCCAGCAGTCTAAAGAGGGAGACTGAAGCTTTCTTT. The gene calls are TRBV4-1 and TRBJ1-1; D ambiguous. The V gene's germline CDR1 is MGHRA and CDR2 YSYEKL. There are 13 residues in the CDR3. V dropped 6 bases and J dropped 5 bases, with 13 bases sitting between them.